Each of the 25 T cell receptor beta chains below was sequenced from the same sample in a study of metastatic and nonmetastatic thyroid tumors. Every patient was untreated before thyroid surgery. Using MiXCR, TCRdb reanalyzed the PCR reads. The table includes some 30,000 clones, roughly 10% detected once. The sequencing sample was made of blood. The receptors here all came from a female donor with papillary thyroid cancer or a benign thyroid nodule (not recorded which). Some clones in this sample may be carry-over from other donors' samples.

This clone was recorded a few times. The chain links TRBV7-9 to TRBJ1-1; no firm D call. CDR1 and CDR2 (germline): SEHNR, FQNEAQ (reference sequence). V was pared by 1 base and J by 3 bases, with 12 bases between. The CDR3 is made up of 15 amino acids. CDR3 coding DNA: TGTGCCAGCAGCTTAGGGACCAATAGGGACACTGAAGCTTTCTTT. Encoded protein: CASSLGTNRDTEAFF.

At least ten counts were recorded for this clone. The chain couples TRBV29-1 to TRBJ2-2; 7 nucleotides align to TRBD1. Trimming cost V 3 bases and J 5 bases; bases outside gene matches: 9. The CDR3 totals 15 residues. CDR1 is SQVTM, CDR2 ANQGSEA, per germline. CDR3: CSVEVRGSGTGELFF. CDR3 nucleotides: TGCAGCGTTGAGGTCAGGGGGAGTGGGACCGGGGAGCTGTTTTTT.

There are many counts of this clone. The CDR3 bases are TGTGCCAGCAGCTTAGGAGGGGTCGGGTACTACAATGAGCAGTTCTTC. Protein product: CASSLGGVGYYNEQFF. The J gene is TRBJ2-1, the V gene TRBV11-2; TRBD1 or TRBD2 may be the D gene (5 bases each). CDR1 and CDR2 (germline): SGHAT, FQNNGV. Trimming took off 1 base at V and 3 bases at J, with 13 bases between the two ends. This CDR3 is 16 amino acids long.

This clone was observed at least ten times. The CDR3, as DNA: TGTGCCAGCAGCTTGGGACAGGGGGGCACAGATACGCAGTATTTT. Residues: CASSLGQGGTDTQYF. This chain links TRBV11-3 with TRBJ2-3, with 11 bases identical to TRBD1. The CDR3 is made up of 15 amino acids. From germline, CDR1 is SGHNT and CDR2 YENEEA. Losses at the gene ends were 3 bases for V and 1 base for J; bases not matched to a gene: 0.

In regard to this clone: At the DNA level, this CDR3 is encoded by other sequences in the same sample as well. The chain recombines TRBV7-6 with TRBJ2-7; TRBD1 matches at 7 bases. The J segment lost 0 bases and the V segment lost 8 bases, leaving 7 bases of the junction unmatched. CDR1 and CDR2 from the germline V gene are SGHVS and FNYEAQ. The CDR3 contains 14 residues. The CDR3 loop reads CASGMTGYSYEQYF. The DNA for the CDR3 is TGTGCCAGCGGAATGACAGGGTACTCCTACGAGCAGTACTTC.

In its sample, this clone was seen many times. The CDR3 here is CASSPTGTGNTIYF. DNA of the CDR3: TGTGCCAGCAGCCCGACAGGAACTGGAAACACCATATATTTT. This chain joins TRBV3-1 and TRBJ1-3, with D perhaps matching TRBD1 (6 bases). The CDR3 contains 14 residues. Germline V gene lookup returns CDR1 LGHDT and CDR2 YNNKEL (reference sequence). The V and J ends lost 4 bases and 2 bases respectively, with 9 bases between them.

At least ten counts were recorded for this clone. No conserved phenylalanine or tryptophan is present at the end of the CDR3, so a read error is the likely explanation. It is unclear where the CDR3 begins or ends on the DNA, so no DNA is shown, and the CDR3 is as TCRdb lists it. This CDR3 is CASSIEVPGLA. This chain uses TRBV19 with TRBJ1-1. The CDR3 is made up of 11 amino acids, end residues included. Germline V gives CDR1 LNHDA, CDR2 SQIVND (reference sequence).

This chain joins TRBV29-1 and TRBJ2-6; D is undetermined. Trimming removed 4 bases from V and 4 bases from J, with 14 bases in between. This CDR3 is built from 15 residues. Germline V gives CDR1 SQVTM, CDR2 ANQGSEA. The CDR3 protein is CSVVTALAGANVLTF. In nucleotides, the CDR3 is TGCAGCGTTGTTACAGCGTTGGCCGGGGCCAACGTCCTGACTTTC.

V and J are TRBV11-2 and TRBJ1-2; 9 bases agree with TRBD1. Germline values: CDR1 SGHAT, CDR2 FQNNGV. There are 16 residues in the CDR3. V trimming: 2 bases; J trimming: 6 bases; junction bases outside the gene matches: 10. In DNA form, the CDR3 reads TGTGCCAGCAGCTTATACCGGGACAGGGAACTCAATGGCTACACCTTC. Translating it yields CASSLYRDRELNGYTF.

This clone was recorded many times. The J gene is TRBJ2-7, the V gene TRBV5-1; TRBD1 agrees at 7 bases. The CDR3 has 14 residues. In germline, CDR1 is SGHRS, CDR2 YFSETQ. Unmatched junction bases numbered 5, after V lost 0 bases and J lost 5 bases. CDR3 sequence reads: CASSLATGMNEQYF. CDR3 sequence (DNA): TGCGCCAGCAGCTTGGCGACAGGGATGAACGAGCAGTACTTC.

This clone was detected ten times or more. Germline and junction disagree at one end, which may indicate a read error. CDR3 sequence: CASSYGGRSSHEQYF. The CDR3 bases are TGTGCCAGCAGTTACGGCGGGAGGAGCTCCCACGAGCAGTACTTC. J is TRBJ2-7 and V is TRBV6-2 or TRBV6-3; TRBD2 matches at 8 bases. CDR1 is MNHEY, CDR2 SVGEGT, per germline. This CDR3 spans 15 amino acids.

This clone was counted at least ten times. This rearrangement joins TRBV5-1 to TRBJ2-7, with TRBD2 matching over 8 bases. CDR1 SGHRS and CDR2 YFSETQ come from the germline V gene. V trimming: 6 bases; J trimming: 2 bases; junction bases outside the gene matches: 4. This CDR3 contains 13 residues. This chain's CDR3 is CASTGGGTYEQYF. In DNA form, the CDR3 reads TGCGCCAGCACCGGGGGGGGAACCTACGAGCAGTACTTC.

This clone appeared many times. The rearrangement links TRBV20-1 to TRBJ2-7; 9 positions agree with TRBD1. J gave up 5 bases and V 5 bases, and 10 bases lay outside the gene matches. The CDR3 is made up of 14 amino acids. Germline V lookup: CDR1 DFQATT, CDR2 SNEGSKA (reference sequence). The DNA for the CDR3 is TGCAGTGCTTATAAACCGGGACAGGGACACGAGCAGTACTTC. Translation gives CSAYKPGQGHEQYF.

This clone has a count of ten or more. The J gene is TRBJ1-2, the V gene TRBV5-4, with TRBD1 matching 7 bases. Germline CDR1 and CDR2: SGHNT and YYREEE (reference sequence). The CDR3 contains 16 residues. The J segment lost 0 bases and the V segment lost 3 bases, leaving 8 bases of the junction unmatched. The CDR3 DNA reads TGTGCCAGCAGCTCGCCGGACAGGCTAGCTAACTATGGCTACACCTTC. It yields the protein CASSSPDRLANYGYTF.

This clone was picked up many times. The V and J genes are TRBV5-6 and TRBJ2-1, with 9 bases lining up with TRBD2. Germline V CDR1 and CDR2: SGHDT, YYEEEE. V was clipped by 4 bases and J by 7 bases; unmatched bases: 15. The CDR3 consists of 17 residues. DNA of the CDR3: TGTGCCAGCAGCCGCAAGTTTGGCGGGAGGGTGGTGAATGAGCAGTTCTTC. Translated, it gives CASSRKFGGRVVNEQFF.

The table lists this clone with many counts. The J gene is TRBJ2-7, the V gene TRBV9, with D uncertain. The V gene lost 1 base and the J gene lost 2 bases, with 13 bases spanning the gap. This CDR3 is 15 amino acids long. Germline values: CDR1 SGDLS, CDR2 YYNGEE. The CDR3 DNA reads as TGTGCCAGCAGCGTACGCGCTGGCGATACCTACGAGCAGTACTTC. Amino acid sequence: CASSVRAGDTYEQYF. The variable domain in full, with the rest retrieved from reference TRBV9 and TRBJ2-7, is DSGVTQTPKHLITATGQRVTLRCSPRSGDLSVYWYQQSLDQGLQFLIQYYNGEERAKGNILERFSAQQFPDLHSELNLSSLELGDSALYFCASSVRAGDTYEQYFGPGTRLTVT.

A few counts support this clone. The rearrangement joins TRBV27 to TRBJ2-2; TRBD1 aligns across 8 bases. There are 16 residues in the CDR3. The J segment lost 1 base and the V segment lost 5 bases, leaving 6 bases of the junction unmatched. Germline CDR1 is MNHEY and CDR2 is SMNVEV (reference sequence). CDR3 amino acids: CASSPAGTGNTGELFF. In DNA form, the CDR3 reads TGTGCCAGCAGTCCCGCCGGGACAGGGAACACCGGGGAGCTGTTTTTT.

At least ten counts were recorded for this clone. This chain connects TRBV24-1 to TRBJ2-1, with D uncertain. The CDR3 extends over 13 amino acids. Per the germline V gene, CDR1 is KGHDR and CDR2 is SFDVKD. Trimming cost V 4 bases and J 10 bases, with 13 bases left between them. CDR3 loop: CATSDPGPDEQFF. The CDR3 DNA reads TGTGCCACCAGTGACCCAGGACCCGACGAGCAGTTCTTC.

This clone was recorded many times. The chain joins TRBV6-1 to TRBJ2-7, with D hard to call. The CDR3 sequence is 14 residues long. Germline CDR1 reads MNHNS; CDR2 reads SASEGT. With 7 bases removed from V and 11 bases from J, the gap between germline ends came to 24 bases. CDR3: CASTRTDGSQWEYF. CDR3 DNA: TGTGCCAGCACCCGCACTGACGGATCTCAGTGGGAGTACTTC.

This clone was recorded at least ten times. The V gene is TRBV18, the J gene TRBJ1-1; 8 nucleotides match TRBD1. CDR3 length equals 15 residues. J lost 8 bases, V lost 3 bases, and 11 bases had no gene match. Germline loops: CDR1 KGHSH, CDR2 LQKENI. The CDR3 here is CASSPPTGGKGEAFF. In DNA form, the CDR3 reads TGTGCCAGCTCACCCCCTACAGGGGGGAAGGGAGAAGCTTTCTTT. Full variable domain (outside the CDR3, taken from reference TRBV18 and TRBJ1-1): NAGVMQNPRHLVRRRGQEARLRCSPMKGHSHVYWYRQLPEEGLKFMVYLQKENIIDESGMPKERFSAEFPKEGPSILRIQQVVRGDSAAYFCASSPPTGGKGEAFFGQGTRLTVV.

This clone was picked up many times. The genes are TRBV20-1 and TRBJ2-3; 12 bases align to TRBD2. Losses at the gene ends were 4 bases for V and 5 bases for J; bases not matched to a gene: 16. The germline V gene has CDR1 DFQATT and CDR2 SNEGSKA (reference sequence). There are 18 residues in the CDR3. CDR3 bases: TGCAGTGCTACGAGGCTAGCGGGAGGGCTTCTAGGAAGAGATACGCAGTATTTT. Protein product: CSATRLAGGLLGRDTQYF.

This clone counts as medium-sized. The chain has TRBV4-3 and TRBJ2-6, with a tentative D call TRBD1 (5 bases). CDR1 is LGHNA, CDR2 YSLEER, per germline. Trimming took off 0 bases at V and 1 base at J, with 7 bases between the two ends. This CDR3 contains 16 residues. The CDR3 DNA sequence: TGCGCCAGCAGCCAAGAGTCAGGGTCTGGGGCCAACGTCCTGACTTTC. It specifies CASSQESGSGANVLTF.

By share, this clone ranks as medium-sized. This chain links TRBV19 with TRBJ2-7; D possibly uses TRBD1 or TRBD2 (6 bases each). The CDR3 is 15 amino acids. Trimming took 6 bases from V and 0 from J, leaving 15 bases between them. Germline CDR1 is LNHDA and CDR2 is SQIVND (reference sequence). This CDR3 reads CASRPGAGSSYEQYF. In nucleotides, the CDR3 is TGTGCCAGTAGACCGGGGGCTGGAAGCTCCTACGAGCAGTACTTC.

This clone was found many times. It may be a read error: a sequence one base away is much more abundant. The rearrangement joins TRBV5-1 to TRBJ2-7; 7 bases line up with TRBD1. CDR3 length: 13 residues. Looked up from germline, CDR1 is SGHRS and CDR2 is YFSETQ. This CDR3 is CASGFRQGYEQYF. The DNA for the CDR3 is TGCGCCAGCGGCTTCCGACAGGGCTACGAGCAGTACTTC.

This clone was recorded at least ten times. This CDR3 is CASSYPSVGTGVSQPQHF. The CDR3 region has the DNA TGTGCCAGCAGTTATCCGAGTGTTGGGACAGGGGTTTCTCAGCCCCAGCATTTT. The chain combines TRBV6-2 or TRBV6-3 with TRBJ1-5; the match to TRBD1 covers 10 bases. The CDR3 totals 18 residues. J was trimmed by 6 bases and V by 3 bases; bases with no gene match: 14. Per germline, CDR1 MNHEY and CDR2 SVGEGT.